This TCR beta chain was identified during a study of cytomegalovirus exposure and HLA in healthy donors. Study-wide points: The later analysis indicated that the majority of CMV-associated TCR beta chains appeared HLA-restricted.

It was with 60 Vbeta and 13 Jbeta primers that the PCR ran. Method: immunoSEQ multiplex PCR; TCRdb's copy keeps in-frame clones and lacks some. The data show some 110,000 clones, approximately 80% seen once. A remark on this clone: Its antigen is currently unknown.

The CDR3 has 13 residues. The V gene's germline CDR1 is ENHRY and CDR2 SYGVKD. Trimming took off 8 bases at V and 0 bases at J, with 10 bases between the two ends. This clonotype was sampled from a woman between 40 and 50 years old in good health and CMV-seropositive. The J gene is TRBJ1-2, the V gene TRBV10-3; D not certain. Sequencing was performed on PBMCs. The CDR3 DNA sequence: TGTGCCATCCGCGAAGCTTCTAACTATGGCTACACCTTC. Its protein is CAIREASNYGYTF.